Included here is one T cell receptor (beta chain) sequence, with context. Germline V gene sequence: CDR1 SGHRS, CDR2 YFSETQ. Trimming pared 5 bases from V and 1 base from J, leaving 9 bases between. The CDR3 consists of 13 residues. The entry originates in a study of blood T cell repertoires in COVID-19. Across the whole study: Samples taken during acute and convalescent COVID-19 were collected in the United States, Italy and Spain. T cells, B-cell-depleted T cells, or PBMCs supplied cDNA or gDNA.

As handled by the study authors: By means of reference gene primer amplification, nucleated cell counts were estimated. Using immunoSEQ multiplex PCR, the repertoire was profiled, and TCRdb retains in-frame clones only, with some absent. V, J and clone size are those of that table, while D and trimming were read from the DNA. The sample has around 500,000 clones, 80% to 90% seen once. Source material: peripheral blood. This rearrangement joins TRBV5-1 to TRBJ1-1, with a possible D match to TRBD1 (5 bases). The TCR sequence derives from a human donor in a cohort sampled during active COVID-19. CDR3 sequence: CASSIQGNTEAFF. The CDR3 coding sequence is TGCGCCAGCAGTATCCAGGGGAACACTGAAGCTTTCTTT.